The present entry profiles one T cell receptor (beta chain) with its context. This clone was picked up one time. Its antigen is not yet known. No base-level quality is on record; no much larger clone is a single base apart. What the time point label conveys for this sample: baseline before first vaccination. Samples from vaccinated people were obtained from the UK trials COV001 and COV002, which included a single-blind randomized controlled phase 2/3 trial of AZD1222 (ChAdOx1 nCoV-19) in healthy adults. For TCRbeta chain sequencing, PBMC samples from trial participants were taken at day 0 and at day 28 after the second dose. This entry belongs to a study of T cell responses to AZD1222 COVID-19 vaccine listed by TCRdb under 2021. Background for the entire study: Because spike-specific TCR depth and breadth did not differ between the two schedules, AZD1222 recipients who got a second dose at roughly 4 weeks were pooled with those who got a second dose at roughly 12 weeks. TCR sequencing was performed for 233 trial participants, of whom 200 to 220 were given two doses of AZD1222 and around 26 were given two doses of MenACWY control vaccine. Trial participants were enrolled into age subgroups of 18-55, 56-69 and 70-plus years, which contained around 140, 26 and 57 TCR-sequenced participants, respectively. Findings and caveats that apply to the study as a whole: Vaccine-associated CD4 TCRs spanned the whole spike protein, with dominant responses in regions 160-218 and 743-854. Reportedly, almost half of the unique spike-specific TCRs recognized epitopes lying outside the regions that are mutated in the B.1.351 and B.1.1.7 variants. In the small 56-69-year group, the increase in depth fell short of significance, most likely because of low power. Because no day 14 peak-response samples were available, the repertoires could be characterized only after the peak T cell response. Only five to seven AZD1222 recipients were SARS-CoV-2 seropositive at baseline, limiting conclusions about previously exposed vaccinees. Most participants were white British and females outnumbered males, and the authors suggested that clonal diversity may have been underestimated. Spike-specific TCR breadth and depth rose significantly after two AZD1222 doses compared with day 0 and with MenACWY recipients.

The junction shows trimming of 2 bases on V and 6 bases on J, and the gene matches do not reach 3 bases of it. The cysteine opens and the phenylalanine closes a CDR3 of 15 amino acids. CDR3 DNA only is kept here, 45 bases in frame from base 1. Via the germline V gene, CDR1 is SGHTA and CDR2 FQGTGA. The CDR3 regions of human TCRbeta chains were subjected to immunosequencing. Under the source paper's analysis protocol: Repertoire TCRs were matched against a reference library of SARS-CoV-2-specific TCRs generated with the MIRA antigen-specificity platform. Breadth was defined as the fraction of unique TCRs that were SARS-CoV-2-associated. Depth was defined as the fraction of total T cells that were SARS-CoV-2-associated. Using the MIRA data, every spike-specific TCR was mapped to the spike region that the TCR reacted to and assigned to either a CD4 or a CD8 class. Log10-transformed breadth and depth values were compared by one-way ANOVA with Sidak's multiple comparisons tests. TCRdb holds this immuneACCESS table with in-frame rearrangements only. Some clones are missing; in checked studies, unresolved V genes explain under half, and the rest has no known cause. That table gives V, J and clone size, and the DNA gave D and trimming. Recorded for this sample are 150,000 or so clones; roughly nine tenths of them occurred a single time. Of the sample, 1.5% falls within the top ten clones.

The receptor was isolated from an adult in good health. Sequencing was performed on peripheral blood, taken on day 0 of AZD1222 vaccination. The chain employs TRBV7-3 and TRBJ1-6; 8 bases in between match TRBD1. Here is the DNA: TGTGCCAGCAGCTTACAGGGGGCGCCTAATTCACCCCTCCACTTT. Its coded protein is CASSLQGAPNSPLHF.